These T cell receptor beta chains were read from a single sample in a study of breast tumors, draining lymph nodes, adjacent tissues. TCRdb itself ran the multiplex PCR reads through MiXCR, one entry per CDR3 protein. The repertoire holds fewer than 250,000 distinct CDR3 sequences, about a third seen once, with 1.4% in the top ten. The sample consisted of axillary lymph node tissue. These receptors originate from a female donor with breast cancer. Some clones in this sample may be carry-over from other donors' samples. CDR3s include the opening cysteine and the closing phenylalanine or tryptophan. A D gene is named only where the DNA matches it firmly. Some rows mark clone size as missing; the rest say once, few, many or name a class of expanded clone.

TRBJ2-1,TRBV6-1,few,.,CASSHLSRVTANEQFF,TGTGCCAGCAGTCATCTGTCTAGAGTGACGGCCAATGAGCAGTTCTTC
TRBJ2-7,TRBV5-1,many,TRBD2,CASSLEVSGSYEQYF,TGCGCCAGCAGCTTGGAGGTTAGCGGGTCCTACGAGCAGTACTTC
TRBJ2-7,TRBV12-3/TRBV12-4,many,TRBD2,CASSFLAGVYEQYF,TGTGCCAGCAGTTTCTTAGCGGGAGTCTACGAGCAGTACTTC
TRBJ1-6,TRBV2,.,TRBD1,CASSEVGGTAPVTLHF,TGTGCCAGCAGTGAGGTCGGGGGGACAGCCCCCGTCACCCTCCACTTT
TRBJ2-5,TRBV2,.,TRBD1,CASSRTGGKTQYF,TGTGCCAGCAGTCGGACAGGGGGGAAAACCCAGTACTTC
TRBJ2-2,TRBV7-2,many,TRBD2,CASSLTSGRAGGELFF,TGTGCCAGCAGCTTAACTAGCGGGAGGGCCGGCGGGGAGCTGTTTTTT
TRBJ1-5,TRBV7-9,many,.,CASSFSGPQHF,TGTGCCAGCAGCTTTTCGGGGCCCCAGCATTTT
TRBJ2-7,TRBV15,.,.,CATSRDRSYEQYF,TGTGCCACCAGCAGAGATCGTTCCTACGAGCAGTACTTC
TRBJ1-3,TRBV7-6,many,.,CASSFGPTIGNTIYF,TGTGCCAGCAGCTTTGGGCCGACTATTGGAAACACCATATATTTT
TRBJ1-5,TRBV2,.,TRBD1,CASSVSGTVQHF,TGTGCCAGCAGTGTATCAGGGACAGTCCAGCATTTT
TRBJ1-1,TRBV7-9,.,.,CASIEQGEAFF,TGTGCCAGCATTGAACAGGGTGAAGCTTTCTTT
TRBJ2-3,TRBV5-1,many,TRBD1,CASSLVQGAGDTQYF,TGCGCCAGCAGCTTGGTACAGGGGGCCGGGGATACGCAGTATTTT
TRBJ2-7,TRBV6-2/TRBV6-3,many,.,CASRDSSARSYEQYF,TGTGCCAGCAGGGACTCTAGCGCCCGCTCCTACGAGCAGTACTTC
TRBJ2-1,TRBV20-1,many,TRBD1,CSARDGDSINEQFF,TGCAGTGCTAGAGATGGGGACAGCATAAATGAGCAGTTCTTC
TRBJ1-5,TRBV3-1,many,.,CASSQGHHSNQPQHF,TGTGCCAGCAGCCAGGGACACCATAGCAATCAGCCCCAGCATTTT
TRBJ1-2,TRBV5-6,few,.,CVTPAGPNYGYTF,TGTGTCACCCCGGCAGGGCCTAACTATGGCTACACCTTC
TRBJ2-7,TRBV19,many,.,CASRGTGSGEQYF,TGTGCCAGTAGAGGGACGGGAAGCGGCGAGCAGTACTTC
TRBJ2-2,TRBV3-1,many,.,CASRNYGGAVGELFF,TGTGCCAGCAGGAACTATGGGGGGGCCGTAGGGGAGCTGTTTTTT
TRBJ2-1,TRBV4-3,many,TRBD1,CASSETGGASYNEQLF,TGCGCCAGCAGTGAGACAGGGGGCGCCTCCTACAATGAGCAGCTCTTC
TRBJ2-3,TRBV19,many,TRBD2,CATRRLAGGEDTQYF,TGTGCCACCAGAAGACTAGCGGGGGGGGAGGATACGCAGTATTTT
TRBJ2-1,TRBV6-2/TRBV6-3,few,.,CASSHSPDIRFF,TGTGCCAGCAGTCACTCTCCCGACATTAGGTTCTTC
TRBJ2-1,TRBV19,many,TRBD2,CASSSGLAAAYNEQFF,TGTGCCAGTAGTTCGGGACTAGCGGCCGCCTACAATGAGCAGTTCTTC
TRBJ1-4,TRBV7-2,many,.,CASSLETASEKLFF,TGTGCCAGCAGCTTAGAGACGGCGAGTGAAAAACTGTTTTTT
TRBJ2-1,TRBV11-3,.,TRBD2,CASSLGTSAIYNEQFF,TGTGCCAGCAGCCTTGGGACTAGCGCTATCTACAATGAGCAGTTCTTC
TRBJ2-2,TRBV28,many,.,CASTTWRGSTGELFF,TGTGCCAGCACCACTTGGAGGGGAAGCACCGGGGAGCTGTTTTTT
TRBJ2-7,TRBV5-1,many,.,CASSLEGVGYEQYF,TGCGCCAGCTCCCTAGAGGGAGTGGGCTACGAGCAGTACTTC
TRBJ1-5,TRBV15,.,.,CATSNRGSNQPQHF,TGTGCCACCAGCAATCGGGGCTCCAATCAGCCCCAGCATTTT
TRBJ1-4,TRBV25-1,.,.,CASSEYGQGEKLFF,TGTGCCAGCAGTGAATACGGTCAGGGTGAAAAACTGTTTTTT
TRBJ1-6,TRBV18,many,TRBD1,CASSRQGSYNSPLHF,TGTGCCAGCTCACGACAGGGTTCCTATAATTCACCCCTCCACTTT
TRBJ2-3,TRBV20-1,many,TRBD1,CSASSRDRDRPTDTQYF,TGCAGTGCTAGCTCAAGGGACCGGGACAGACCCACAGATACGCAGTATTTT
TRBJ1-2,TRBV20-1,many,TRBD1,CSATGGDYGYTF,TGCAGTGCTACAGGGGGCGACTATGGCTACACCTTC
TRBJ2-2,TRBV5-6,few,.,CASSLYWATGELFF,TGTGCCAGCAGCTTGTATTGGGCTACCGGGGAGCTGTTTTTT
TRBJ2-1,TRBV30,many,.,CAWTQSLNEQFF,TGTGCCTGGACCCAGTCGCTTAATGAGCAGTTCTTC
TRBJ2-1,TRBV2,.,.,CASSEGDEQFF,TGTGCCAGCAGTGAGGGCGATGAGCAGTTCTTC
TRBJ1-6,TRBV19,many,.,CASSSRSSYNSPLHF,TGTGCCAGTAGTAGCCGAAGCTCCTATAATTCACCCCTCCACTTT
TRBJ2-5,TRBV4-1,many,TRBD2,CASSLGLAGAQGTQYF,TGCGCCAGCAGCCTGGGACTAGCGGGGGCCCAGGGGACCCAGTACTTC
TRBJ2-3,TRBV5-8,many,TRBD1,CATFKVDRKVSDTQYF,TGTGCCACATTCAAAGTGGACAGGAAGGTTTCAGATACGCAGTATTTT
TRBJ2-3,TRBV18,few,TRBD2,CASATSGSSDTQYF,TGTGCCAGCGCGACTAGCGGGAGCTCAGATACGCAGTATTTT
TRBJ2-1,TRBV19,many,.,CASSIAGTPWGNEQFF,TGTGCCAGTAGTATAGCGGGGACACCCTGGGGCAATGAGCAGTTCTTC
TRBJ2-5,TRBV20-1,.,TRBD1,CSASSGTGTSEETQYF,TGCAGTGCTAGTTCTGGGACAGGGACCTCAGAAGAGACCCAGTACTTC
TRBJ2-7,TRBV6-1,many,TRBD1,CASSEPRQGFYEQYF,TGTGCCAGCAGTGAACCTCGACAGGGATTCTACGAGCAGTACTTC
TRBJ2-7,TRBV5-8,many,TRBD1,CASSLGGQVYEQYF,TGTGCCAGCAGCTTGGGGGGACAGGTCTACGAGCAGTACTTC
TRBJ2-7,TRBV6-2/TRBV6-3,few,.,CASSHSREEQYF,TGTGCCAGCAGTCACTCGCGTGAGGAGCAGTACTTC
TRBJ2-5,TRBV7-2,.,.,CASRHGGETQYF,TGTGCCAGCAGACATGGGGGGGAGACCCAGTACTTC
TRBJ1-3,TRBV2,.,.,CASSDPASPQRGNTIYF,TGTGCCAGCAGTGACCCGGCATCCCCTCAGAGGGGAAACACCATATATTTT
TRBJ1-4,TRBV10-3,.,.,CAIKVTGANEKLFF,TGTGCCATCAAGGTTACGGGGGCGAATGAAAAACTGTTTTTT
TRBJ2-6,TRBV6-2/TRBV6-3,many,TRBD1,CASIRGREAGANVLTF,TGTGCCAGCATCAGGGGGCGCGAAGCTGGGGCCAACGTCCTGACTTTC
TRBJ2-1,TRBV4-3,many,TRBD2,CASSHVGLGEIKFF,TGCGCCAGCAGCCACGTCGGACTAGGTGAAATTAAGTTCTTC
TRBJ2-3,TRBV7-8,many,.,CASSAQPGIVTDTQYF,TGTGCCAGCAGCGCACAACCCGGGATCGTCACAGATACGCAGTATTTT